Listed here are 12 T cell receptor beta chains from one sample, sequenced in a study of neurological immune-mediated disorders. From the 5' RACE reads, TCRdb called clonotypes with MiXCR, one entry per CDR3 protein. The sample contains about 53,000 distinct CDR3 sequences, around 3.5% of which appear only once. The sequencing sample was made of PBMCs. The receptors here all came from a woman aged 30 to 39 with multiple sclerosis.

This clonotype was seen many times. The CDR3 loop reads CASISGGNTEAFF. CDR3 coding DNA: TGTGCCAGCATAAGCGGTGGGAACACTGAAGCTTTCTTT. The rearrangement joins TRBV12-3 or TRBV12-4 to TRBJ1-1; no definite D call. The CDR3 runs 13 residues. Trimming took 7 bases from V and 1 from J, leaving 10 bases between them.

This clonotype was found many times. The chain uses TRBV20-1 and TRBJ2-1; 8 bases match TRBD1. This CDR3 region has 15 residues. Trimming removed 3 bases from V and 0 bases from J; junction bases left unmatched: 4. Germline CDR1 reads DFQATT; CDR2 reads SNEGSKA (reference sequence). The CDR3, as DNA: TGCAGTGCTAGCCGGGACAGGAGCTCCTACAATGAGCAGTTCTTC. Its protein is CSASRDRSSYNEQFF.

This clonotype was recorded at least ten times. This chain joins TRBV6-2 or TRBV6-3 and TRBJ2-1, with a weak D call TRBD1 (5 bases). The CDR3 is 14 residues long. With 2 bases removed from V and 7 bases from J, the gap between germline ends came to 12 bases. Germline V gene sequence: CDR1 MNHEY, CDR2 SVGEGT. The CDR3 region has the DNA TGTGCCAGCAGTTACCCCCCCCCAGGGAATGAGCAGTTCTTC. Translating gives CASSYPPPGNEQFF.

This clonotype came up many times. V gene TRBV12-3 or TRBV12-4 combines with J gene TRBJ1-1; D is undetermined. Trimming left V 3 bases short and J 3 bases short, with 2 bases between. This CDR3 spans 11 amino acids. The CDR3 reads CASSFYTEAFF. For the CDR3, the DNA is TGTGCCAGCAGTTTTTACACTGAAGCTTTCTTT.

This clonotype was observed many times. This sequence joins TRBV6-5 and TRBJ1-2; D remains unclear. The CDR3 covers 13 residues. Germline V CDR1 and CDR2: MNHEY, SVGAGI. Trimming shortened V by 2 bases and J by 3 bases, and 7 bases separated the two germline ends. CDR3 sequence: CASSYGVYYGYTF. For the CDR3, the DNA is TGTGCCAGCAGTTACGGGGTCTACTATGGCTACACCTTC.

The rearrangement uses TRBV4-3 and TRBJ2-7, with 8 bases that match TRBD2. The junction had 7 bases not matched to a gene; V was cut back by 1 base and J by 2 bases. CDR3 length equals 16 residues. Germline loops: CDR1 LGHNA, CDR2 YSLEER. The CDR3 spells CASSQGSGGPPYEQYF. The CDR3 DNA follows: TGCGCCAGCAGCCAAGGCTCGGGAGGGCCACCCTACGAGCAGTACTTC.

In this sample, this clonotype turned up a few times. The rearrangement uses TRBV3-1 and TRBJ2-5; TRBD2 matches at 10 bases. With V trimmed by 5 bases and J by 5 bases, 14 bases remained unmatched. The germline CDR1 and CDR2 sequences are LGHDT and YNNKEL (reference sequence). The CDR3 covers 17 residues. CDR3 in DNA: TGTGCCAGCAGCTTGACCGGGACTAGCGATGTTGGGGAGACCCAGTACTTC. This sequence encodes CASSLTGTSDVGETQYF.

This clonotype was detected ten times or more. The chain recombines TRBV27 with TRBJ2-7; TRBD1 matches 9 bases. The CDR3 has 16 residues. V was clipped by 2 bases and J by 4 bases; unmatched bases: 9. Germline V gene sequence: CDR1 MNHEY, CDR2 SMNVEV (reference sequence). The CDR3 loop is CASSLPGGQGLYEQYF. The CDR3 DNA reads TGTGCCAGCAGTTTACCCGGAGGACAGGGGTTGTACGAGCAGTACTTC.

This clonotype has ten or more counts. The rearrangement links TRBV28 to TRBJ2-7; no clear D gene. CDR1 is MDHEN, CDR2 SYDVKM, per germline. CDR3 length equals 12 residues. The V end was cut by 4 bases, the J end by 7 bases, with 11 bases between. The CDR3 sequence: CASSSLGREQYF. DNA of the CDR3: TGTGCCAGCAGTTCCCTAGGTCGGGAGCAGTACTTC. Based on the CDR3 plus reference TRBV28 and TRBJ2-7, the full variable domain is DVKVTQSSRYLVKRTGEKVFLECVQDMDHENMFWYRQDPGLGLRLIYFSYDVKMKEKGDIPEGYSVSREKKERFSLILESASTNQTSMYLCASSSLGREQYFGPGTRLTVT.

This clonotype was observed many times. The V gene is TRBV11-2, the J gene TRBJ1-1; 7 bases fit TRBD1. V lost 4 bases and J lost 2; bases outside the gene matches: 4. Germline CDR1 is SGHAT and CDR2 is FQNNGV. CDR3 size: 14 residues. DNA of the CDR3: TGTGCCAGCAGCTCGTACAGGGGTAACACTGAAGCTTTCTTT. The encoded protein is CASSSYRGNTEAFF. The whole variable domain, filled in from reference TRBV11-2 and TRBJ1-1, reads EAGVAQSPRYKIIEKRQSVAFWCNPISGHATLYWYQQILGQGPKLLIQFQNNGVVDDSQLPKDRFSAERLKGVDSTLKIQPAKLEDSAVYLCASSSYRGNTEAFFGQGTRLTVV.

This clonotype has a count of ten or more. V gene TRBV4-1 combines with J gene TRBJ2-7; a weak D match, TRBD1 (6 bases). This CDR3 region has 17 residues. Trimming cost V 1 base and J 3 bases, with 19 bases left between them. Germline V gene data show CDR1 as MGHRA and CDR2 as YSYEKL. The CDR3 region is CASSQAETTYRVYEQYF. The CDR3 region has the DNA TGCGCCAGCAGCCAAGCCGAAACCACATACAGGGTCTACGAGCAGTACTTC.

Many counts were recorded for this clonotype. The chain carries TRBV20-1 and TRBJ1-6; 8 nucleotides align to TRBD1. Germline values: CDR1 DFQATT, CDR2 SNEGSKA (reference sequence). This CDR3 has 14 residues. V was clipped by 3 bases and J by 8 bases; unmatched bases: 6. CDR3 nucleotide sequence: TGCAGTGCTAGGTCAGGGGGCCGGGATTCACCCCTCCACTTT. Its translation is CSARSGGRDSPLHF.